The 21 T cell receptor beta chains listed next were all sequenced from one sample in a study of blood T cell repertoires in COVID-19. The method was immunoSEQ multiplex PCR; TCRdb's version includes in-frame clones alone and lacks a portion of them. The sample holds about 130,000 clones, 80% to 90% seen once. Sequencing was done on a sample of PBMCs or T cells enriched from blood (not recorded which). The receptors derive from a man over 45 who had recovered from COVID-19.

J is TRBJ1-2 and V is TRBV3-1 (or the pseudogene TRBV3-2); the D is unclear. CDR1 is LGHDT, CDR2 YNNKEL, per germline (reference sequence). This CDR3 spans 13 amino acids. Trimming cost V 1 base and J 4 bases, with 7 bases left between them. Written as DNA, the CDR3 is TGTGCCAGCAGCCAAGCAGGACTCTATGGCTACACCTTC. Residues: CASSQAGLYGYTF.

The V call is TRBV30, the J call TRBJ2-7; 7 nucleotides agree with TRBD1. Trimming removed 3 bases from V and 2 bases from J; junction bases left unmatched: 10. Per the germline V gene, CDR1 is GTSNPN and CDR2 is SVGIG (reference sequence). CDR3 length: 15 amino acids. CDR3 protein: CAWRPWAGGTYEQYF. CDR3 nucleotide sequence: TGTGCCTGGAGACCCTGGGCAGGGGGAACCTACGAGCAGTACTTC.

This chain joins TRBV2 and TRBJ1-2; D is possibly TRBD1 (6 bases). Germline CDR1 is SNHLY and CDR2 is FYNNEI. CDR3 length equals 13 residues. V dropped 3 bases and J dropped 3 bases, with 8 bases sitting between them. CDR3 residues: CASSEDSYYGYTF. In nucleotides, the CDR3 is TGTGCCAGCAGTGAGGACAGCTACTATGGCTACACCTTC.

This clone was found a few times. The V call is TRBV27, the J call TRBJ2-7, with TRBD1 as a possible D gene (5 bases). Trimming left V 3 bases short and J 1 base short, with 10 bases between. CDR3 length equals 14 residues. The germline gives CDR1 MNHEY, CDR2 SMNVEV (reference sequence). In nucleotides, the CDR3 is TGTGCCAGCAGTTTCGGAACAGGATCCTACGAGCAGTACTTC. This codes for CASSFGTGSYEQYF.

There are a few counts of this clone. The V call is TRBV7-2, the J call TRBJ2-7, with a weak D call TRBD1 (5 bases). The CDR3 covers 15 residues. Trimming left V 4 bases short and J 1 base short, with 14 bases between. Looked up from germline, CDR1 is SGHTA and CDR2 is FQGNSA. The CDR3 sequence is CASSSYQGSSYEQYF. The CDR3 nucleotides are TGTGCCAGCAGCTCCTATCAGGGAAGTTCCTACGAGCAGTACTTC.

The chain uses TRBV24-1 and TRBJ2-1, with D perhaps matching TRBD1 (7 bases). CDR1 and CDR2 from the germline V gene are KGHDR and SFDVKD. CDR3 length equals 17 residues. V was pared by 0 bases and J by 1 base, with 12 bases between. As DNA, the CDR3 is TGTGCCACCAGTGATTTGTACAGGGGAGGTTCCTACAATGAGCAGTTCTTC. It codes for CATSDLYRGGSYNEQFF.

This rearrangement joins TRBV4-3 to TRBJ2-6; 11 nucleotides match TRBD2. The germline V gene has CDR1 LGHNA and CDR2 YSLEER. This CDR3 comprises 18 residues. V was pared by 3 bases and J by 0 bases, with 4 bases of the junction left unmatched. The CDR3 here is CASSHSGRAGSGANVLTF. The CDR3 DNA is TGCGCCAGCAGCCATAGCGGGAGGGCCGGCTCTGGGGCCAACGTCCTGACTTTC.

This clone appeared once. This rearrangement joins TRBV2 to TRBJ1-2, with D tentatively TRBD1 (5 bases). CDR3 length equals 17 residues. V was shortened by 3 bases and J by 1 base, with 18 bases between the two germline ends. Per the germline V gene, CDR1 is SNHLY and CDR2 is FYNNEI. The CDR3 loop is CASSEGTGDTINYGYTF. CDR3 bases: TGTGCCAGCAGTGAGGGAACAGGAGATACTATTAACTATGGCTACACCTTC.

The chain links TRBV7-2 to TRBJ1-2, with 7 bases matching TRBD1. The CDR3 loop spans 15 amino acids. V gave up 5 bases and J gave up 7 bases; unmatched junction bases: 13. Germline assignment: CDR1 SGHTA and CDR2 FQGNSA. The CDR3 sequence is CASSADRAAMGGYTF. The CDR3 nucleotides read TGTGCCAGCAGCGCAGACAGGGCGGCTATGGGTGGCTACACCTTC.

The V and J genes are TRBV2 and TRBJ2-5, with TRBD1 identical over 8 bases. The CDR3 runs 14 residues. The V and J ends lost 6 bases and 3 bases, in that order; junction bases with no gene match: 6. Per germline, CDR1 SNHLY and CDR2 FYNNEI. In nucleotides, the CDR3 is TGTGCCAGCAGGAAGGACAGGGCCGAAGAGACCCAGTACTTC. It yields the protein CASRKDRAEETQYF.

The CDR3 is CATGWDRGQTQYF. CDR3 DNA: TGTGCCACCGGCTGGGACAGGGGACAGACCCAGTACTTC. The rearrangement links TRBV27 to TRBJ2-5; 10 bases align to TRBD1. Losses at the gene ends were 10 bases for V and 6 bases for J; bases not matched to a gene: 8. The CDR3 sequence is 13 residues long. In germline, CDR1 is MNHEY, CDR2 SMNVEV (reference sequence).

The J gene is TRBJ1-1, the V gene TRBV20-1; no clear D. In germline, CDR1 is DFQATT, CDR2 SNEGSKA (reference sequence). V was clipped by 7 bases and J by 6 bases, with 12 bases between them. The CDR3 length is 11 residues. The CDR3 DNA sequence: TGCAGTGTCTCCCGTCGCGCTGAAGCTTTCTTT. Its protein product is CSVSRRAEAFF.

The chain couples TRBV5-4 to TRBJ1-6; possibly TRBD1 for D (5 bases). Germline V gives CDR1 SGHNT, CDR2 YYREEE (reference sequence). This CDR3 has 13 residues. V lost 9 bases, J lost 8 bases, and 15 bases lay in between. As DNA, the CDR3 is TGTGCCACCTACGACAGAGGATATTCACCCCTCCACTTT. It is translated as CATYDRGYSPLHF.

In nucleotides, the CDR3 is TGTGCCAGTAGTCCGGCCCCCCAGCGGGAGAAATACGAGCAGTACTTC. Protein sequence: CASSPAPQREKYEQYF. The V call is TRBV19, the J call TRBJ2-7; TRBD2 agrees at 8 bases. V lost 5 bases and J lost 4; bases outside the gene matches: 13. Germline V gene data show CDR1 as LNHDA and CDR2 as SQIVND (reference sequence). The CDR3 is 16 residues long.

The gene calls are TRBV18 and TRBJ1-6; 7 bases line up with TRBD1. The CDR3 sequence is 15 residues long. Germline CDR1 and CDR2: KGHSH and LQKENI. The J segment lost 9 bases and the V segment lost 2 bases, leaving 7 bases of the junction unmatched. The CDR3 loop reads CASSPSDRASSPLHF. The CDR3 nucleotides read TGTGCCAGCTCACCATCCGACAGGGCCAGTTCACCCCTCCACTTT.

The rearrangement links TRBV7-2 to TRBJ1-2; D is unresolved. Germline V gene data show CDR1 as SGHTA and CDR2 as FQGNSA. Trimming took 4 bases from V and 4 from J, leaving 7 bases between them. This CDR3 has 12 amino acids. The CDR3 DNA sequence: TGTGCCAGCAGCTACAGATTCTATGGCTACACCTTC. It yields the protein CASSYRFYGYTF.

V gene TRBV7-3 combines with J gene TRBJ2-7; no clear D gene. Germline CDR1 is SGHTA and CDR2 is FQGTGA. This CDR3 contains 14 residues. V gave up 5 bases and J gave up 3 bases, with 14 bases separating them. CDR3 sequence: CASSPSPASYEQYF. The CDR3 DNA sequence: TGTGCCAGCAGCCCCTCCCCTGCGAGCTACGAGCAGTACTTC. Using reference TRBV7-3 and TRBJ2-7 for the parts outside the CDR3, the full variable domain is GAGVSQTPSNKVTEKGKYVELRCDPISGHTALYWYRQSLGQGPEFLIYFQGTGAADDSGLPNDRFFAVRPEGSVSTLKIQRTERGDSAVYLCASSPSPASYEQYFGPGTRLTVT.

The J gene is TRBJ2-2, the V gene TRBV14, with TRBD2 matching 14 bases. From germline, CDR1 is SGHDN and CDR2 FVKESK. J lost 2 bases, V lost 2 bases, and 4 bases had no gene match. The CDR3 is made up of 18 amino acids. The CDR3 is CASSQPGTSGGNTGELFF. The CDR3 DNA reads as TGTGCCAGCAGCCAACCCGGGACTAGCGGGGGCAACACCGGGGAGCTGTTTTTT.

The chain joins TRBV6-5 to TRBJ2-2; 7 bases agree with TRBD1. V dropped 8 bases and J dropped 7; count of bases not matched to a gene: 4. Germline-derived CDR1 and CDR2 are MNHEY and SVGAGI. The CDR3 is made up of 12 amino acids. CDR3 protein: CASEGGLGELFF. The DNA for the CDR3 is TGTGCCAGCGAAGGGGGCCTCGGGGAGCTGTTTTTT.

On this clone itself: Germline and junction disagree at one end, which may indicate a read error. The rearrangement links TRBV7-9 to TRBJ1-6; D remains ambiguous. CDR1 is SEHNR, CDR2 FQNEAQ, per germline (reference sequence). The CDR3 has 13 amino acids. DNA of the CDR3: TGTGCCAGCAGCCCCTCCTACAATTCACCCCTCCACTTT. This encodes CASSPSYNSPLHF.

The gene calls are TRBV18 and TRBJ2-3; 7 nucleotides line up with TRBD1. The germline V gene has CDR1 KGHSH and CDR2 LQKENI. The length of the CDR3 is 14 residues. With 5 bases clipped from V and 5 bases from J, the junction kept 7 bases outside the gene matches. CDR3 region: CASSSTGVVDTQYF. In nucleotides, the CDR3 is TGTGCCAGCTCAAGTACAGGGGTTGTAGATACGCAGTATTTT.